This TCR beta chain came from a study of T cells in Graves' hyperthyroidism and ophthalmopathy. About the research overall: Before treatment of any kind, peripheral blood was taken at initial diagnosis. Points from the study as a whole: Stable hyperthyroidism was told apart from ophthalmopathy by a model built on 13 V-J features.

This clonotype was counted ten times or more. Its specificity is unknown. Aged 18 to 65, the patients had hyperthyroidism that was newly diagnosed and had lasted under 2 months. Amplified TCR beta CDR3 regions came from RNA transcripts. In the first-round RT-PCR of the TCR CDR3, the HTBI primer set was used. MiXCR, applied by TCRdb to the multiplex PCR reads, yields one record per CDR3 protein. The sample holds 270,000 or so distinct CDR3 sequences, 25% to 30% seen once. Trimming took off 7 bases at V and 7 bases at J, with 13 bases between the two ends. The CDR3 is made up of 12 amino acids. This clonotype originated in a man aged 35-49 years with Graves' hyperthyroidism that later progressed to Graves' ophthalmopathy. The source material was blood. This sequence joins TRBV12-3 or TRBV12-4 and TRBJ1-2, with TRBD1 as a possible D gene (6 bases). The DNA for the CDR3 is TGTGCCAGCAACCGGGGGCCAATTGGCTACACCTTC. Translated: CASNRGPIGYTF.